Shown below are 26 T cell receptor beta chains from a single sample sequenced in a study of Tregs in tolerant kidney transplant recipients. Using immunoSEQ multiplex PCR, the repertoire was profiled, and TCRdb retains in-frame clones only, with some absent. The sample gives about 240,000 clones, roughly 80% of which show up once; around 0.61% is in the top ten. The sample comprised CD4+ T cells from blood. Source of these receptors: a human donor in good health.

The V gene is TRBV2, the J gene TRBJ1-4; D is uncertain. The CDR3 covers 15 residues. The ends were cut back, 4 bases at V and 3 bases at J, with 12 bases in the middle. The germline CDR1 and CDR2 sequences are SNHLY and FYNNEI. The chain's CDR3 is CASSGRGGPNEKLFF. CDR3 DNA sequence: TGTGCCAGCAGTGGCCGGGGAGGACCTAATGAAAAACTGTTTTTT.

J is TRBJ1-5 and V is TRBV19; D gene unclear. CDR1 and CDR2 (germline): LNHDA, SQIVND (reference sequence). Between the trimmed V and J ends, which lost 4 bases and 4 bases, there was a span of 8 bases. The CDR3 length is 13 residues. For the CDR3, the DNA is TGTGCCAGTAGTACCCGGGCTAATCAGCCCCAGCATTTT. This translates into CASSTRANQPQHF.

This chain connects TRBV18 to TRBJ1-1; D remains ambiguous. CDR1 KGHSH and CDR2 LQKENI come from the germline V gene. The CDR3 loop spans 14 amino acids. The ends were cut back, 4 bases at V and 0 bases at J, with 9 bases in the middle. CDR3 protein: CASSQSRMNTEAFF. Written as DNA, the CDR3 is TGTGCCAGCTCACAATCCAGGATGAACACTGAAGCTTTCTTT. Full variable domain (missing parts from reference TRBV18 and TRBJ1-1): NAGVMQNPRHLVRRRGQEARLRCSPMKGHSHVYWYRQLPEEGLKFMVYLQKENIIDESGMPKERFSAEFPKEGPSILRIQQVVRGDSAAYFCASSQSRMNTEAFFGQGTRLTVV.

This clone was picked up a small number of times. This chain joins TRBV13 and TRBJ1-3; D ambiguous. This CDR3 is 12 amino acids long. The V gene's germline CDR1 is PRHDT and CDR2 FYEKMQ (reference sequence). Deletions cut 2 bases from V and 8 bases from J, with 7 bases between. This CDR3 is CASSLRWDTIYF. CDR3 sequence (DNA): TGTGCCAGCAGCTTAAGGTGGGACACCATATATTTT.

V usage is TRBV4-1 and J usage is TRBJ2-6; possibly TRBD2 for D (6 bases). The V gene lost 1 base and the J gene lost 2 bases, with 12 bases spanning the gap. The CDR3 sequence is 17 residues long. Germline values: CDR1 MGHRA, CDR2 YSYEKL. The CDR3 DNA reads as TGCGCCAGCAGCCAAGTGGGCGGCGGGACTGGGGCCAACGTCCTGACTTTC. Encoded protein: CASSQVGGGTGANVLTF.

This clone was seen only once. The rearrangement joins TRBV20-1 to TRBJ2-7; D gene ambiguous. Looked up from germline, CDR1 is DFQATT and CDR2 is SNEGSKA (reference sequence). The CDR3 contains 11 residues. The V gene lost 3 bases and the J gene lost 2 bases, with 5 bases spanning the gap. CDR3 amino acids: CSASGPYEQYF. Here the CDR3 DNA reads TGCAGTGCTAGCGGTCCCTACGAGCAGTACTTC.

In its sample, this clone was seen a few times. V gene TRBV5-4 combines with J gene TRBJ2-6; a weak D match, TRBD1 (5 bases). The ends were cut back, 2 bases at V and 2 bases at J, with 14 bases in the middle. The CDR3 extends over 17 amino acids. Per germline, CDR1 SGHNT and CDR2 YYREEE (reference sequence). CDR3: CASSLRTLVTGANVLTF. The CDR3 DNA reads TGTGCCAGCAGCTTAAGGACATTGGTTACTGGGGCCAACGTCCTGACTTTC. The full variable domain, with the rest looked up from reference TRBV5-4 and TRBJ2-6, is ETGVTQSPTHLIKTRGQQVTLRCSSQSGHNTVSWYQQALGQGPQFIFQYYREEENGRGNFPPRFSGLQFPNYSSELNVNALELDDSALYLCASSLRTLVTGANVLTFGAGSRLTVL.

The genes are TRBV6-5 and TRBJ1-1; 7 positions match TRBD1. The length of the CDR3 is 14 residues. Germline values: CDR1 MNHEY, CDR2 SVGAGI. Germline trimming cut 6 bases from V and 1 base from J; bases unmatched to any gene: 5. The CDR3 here is CASRKTGKNTEAFF. The CDR3 nucleotides read TGTGCCAGCAGAAAGACAGGGAAGAACACTGAAGCTTTCTTT.

The gene calls are TRBV5-5 and TRBJ2-1, with TRBD2 matching 12 bases. The CDR3 has 14 residues. Per the germline V gene, CDR1 is SGHKS and CDR2 is YYEKEE (reference sequence). V shed 6 bases and J 13 bases; nucleotides not matched to a gene: 11. In nucleotides, the CDR3 is TGTGCCAGCACCGAGAGAGGACTAGCGGGAACTCAGTTCTTC. Translating gives CASTERGLAGTQFF.

The genes are TRBV7-6 and TRBJ1-5, with 7 bases aligning to TRBD1. J was trimmed by 3 bases and V by 4 bases; bases with no gene match: 6. The CDR3 runs to 15 residues. Per germline, CDR1 SGHVS and CDR2 FNYEAQ. As DNA, the CDR3 is TGTGCCAGCAGCTCAGGGGGGGCCTTCAATCAGCCCCAGCATTTT. This codes for CASSSGGAFNQPQHF.

The chain recombines TRBV9 with TRBJ1-1; unclear D gene. The length of the CDR3 is 13 residues. Trimming removed 3 bases at V and 3 bases at J, with 9 bases between. Germline values: CDR1 SGDLS, CDR2 YYNGEE. In nucleotides, the CDR3 is TGTGCCAGCAGCGGTCTTAGGGACACTGAAGCTTTCTTT. Amino acids: CASSGLRDTEAFF.

The V gene is TRBV7-9, the J gene TRBJ2-7; TRBD2 aligns across 7 bases. Germline V CDR1 and CDR2: SEHNR, FQNEAQ (reference sequence). The CDR3 is 13 amino acids. The V and J ends lost 5 bases and 5 bases, in that order; junction bases with no gene match: 6. CDR3 loop: CASSGQAGNEQYF. CDR3 coding DNA: TGTGCCAGCAGCGGACAAGCGGGAAACGAGCAGTACTTC.

The chain combines TRBV7-9 with TRBJ1-6, with a possible D match to TRBD1 (5 bases). The CDR3 contains 16 residues. Deletions cut 2 bases from V and 9 bases from J, with 17 bases between. CDR1 is SEHNR, CDR2 FQNEAQ, per germline (reference sequence). The CDR3 protein is CASSLSQSAGGSPLHF. CDR3 in DNA: TGTGCCAGCAGCTTAAGCCAGAGCGCTGGGGGTTCACCCCTCCACTTT.

The chain couples TRBV5-1 to TRBJ2-3; 8 bases fit TRBD2. With V trimmed by 0 bases and J by 4 bases, 4 bases remained unmatched. Per germline, CDR1 SGHRS and CDR2 YFSETQ. This CDR3 contains 15 residues. CDR3 nucleotides: TGCGCCAGCAGCTTGGGTAGCGGGGTTCCAGATACGCAGTATTTT. Translation gives CASSLGSGVPDTQYF.

The genes are TRBV19 and TRBJ2-4; D remains ambiguous. V was trimmed by 5 bases and J by 0 bases, leaving 8 bases between them. The germline CDR1 and CDR2 sequences are LNHDA and SQIVND (reference sequence). This CDR3 comprises 14 residues. The CDR3 spells CASSPELAKNIQYF. CDR3 bases: TGTGCCAGTAGTCCGGAGCTAGCCAAAAACATTCAGTACTTC.

The V and J genes are TRBV6-1 and TRBJ2-2; D is undetermined. The CDR3 runs 15 residues. V lost 4 bases to trimming and J lost 1 base, with 10 bases between them. Germline V gives CDR1 MNHNS, CDR2 SASEGT. The CDR3 DNA reads as TGTGCCAGCAGTGGTGTCTCCTTGAACACCGGGGAGCTGTTTTTT. Translated, it gives CASSGVSLNTGELFF.

The V and J genes are TRBV30 and TRBJ2-1, with D hard to call. Germline V CDR1 and CDR2: GTSNPN, SVGIG (reference sequence). The V end was cut by 1 base, the J end by 3 bases, with 7 bases between. The CDR3 spans 13 residues. CDR3 bases: TGTGCCTGGAGTGCCCCGGTCTACAATGAGCAGTTCTTC. This sequence encodes CAWSAPVYNEQFF.

The rearrangement links TRBV4-1 to TRBJ1-1; no definite D call. The CDR3 covers 19 residues. CDR1 and CDR2 from the germline V gene are MGHRA and YSYEKL. The V end was cut by 0 bases, the J end by 1 base, with 21 bases between. The CDR3 DNA reads as TGCGCCAGCAGCCAAGATCCTTGGACGTCCGGTGAGGAGAACACTGAAGCTTTCTTT. As protein: CASSQDPWTSGEENTEAFF.

The chain recombines TRBV18 with TRBJ2-1; the match to TRBD2 covers 12 bases. Unmatched junction bases numbered 6, after V lost 4 bases and J lost 5 bases. Germline lookup yields CDR1 KGHSH and CDR2 LQKENI. The CDR3 length is 16 residues. As DNA, the CDR3 is TGTGCCAGCTCACAACGACTAGCGGGAGACCACAATGAGCAGTTCTTC. It encodes CASSQRLAGDHNEQFF. Filled out from reference TRBV18 and TRBJ2-1, the complete variable domain reads NAGVMQNPRHLVRRRGQEARLRCSPMKGHSHVYWYRQLPEEGLKFMVYLQKENIIDESGMPKERFSAEFPKEGPSILRIQQVVRGDSAAYFCASSQRLAGDHNEQFFGPGTRLTVL.

With respect to this clone: At one end, the junction sequence differs from germline, possibly due to a read error. The rearrangement links TRBV27 to TRBJ1-1, with 8 bases identical to TRBD1. CDR3 length equals 12 residues. Germline V gene sequence: CDR1 MNHEY, CDR2 SMNVEV (reference sequence). In nucleotides, the CDR3 is TGTGCCAGCAGCCGAGACAGGGGAGAAGCTCTCTTT. Its translation is CASSRDRGEALF.

This chain joins TRBV6-1 and TRBJ2-1; 9 bases are shared with TRBD2. Germline CDR1 is MNHNS and CDR2 is SASEGT. J lost 1 base, V lost 5 bases, and 0 bases had no gene match. The CDR3 sequence is 14 residues long. For the CDR3, the DNA is TGTGCCAGCAGTACTAGCGGGTCCTACAATGAGCAGTTCTTC. It translates to CASSTSGSYNEQFF.

The V call is TRBV5-1, the J call TRBJ2-5; D could derive from TRBD1 or TRBD2 (6 bases each). Looked up from germline, CDR1 is SGHRS and CDR2 is YFSETQ. This CDR3 contains 14 residues. The V gene lost 3 bases and the J gene lost 5 bases, with 14 bases spanning the gap. The CDR3 bases are TGCGCCAGCAGCTCTACCTGGGGGGCTGAGACCCAGTACTTC. It translates to CASSSTWGAETQYF.

The gene calls are TRBV5-1 and TRBJ2-7, with 8 nucleotides matching TRBD1. With 0 bases clipped from V and 1 base from J, the junction kept 9 bases outside the gene matches. The CDR3 spans 17 residues. CDR1 is SGHRS and CDR2 is YFSETQ in the germline V gene. The CDR3 region is CASSLETGVGKSYEQYF. Here the CDR3 DNA reads TGCGCCAGCAGCTTGGAGACAGGGGTGGGGAAGTCCTACGAGCAGTACTTC.

The rearrangement uses TRBV6-6 and TRBJ1-1; no firm D call. V shed 2 bases and J shed 7 bases, with 5 bases lying between them. In germline, CDR1 is MNHNY, CDR2 SVGAGI (reference sequence). The CDR3 has 11 amino acids. CDR3 amino acids: CASSYNFEAFF. DNA of the CDR3: TGTGCCAGCAGTTACAACTTTGAAGCTTTCTTT.

This chain joins TRBV6-5 and TRBJ2-7, with 13 positions matching TRBD2. Germline V gene sequence: CDR1 MNHEY, CDR2 SVGAGI. The length of the CDR3 is 13 residues. The V and J ends lost 9 bases and 3 bases, in that order; junction bases with no gene match: 2. Written as DNA, the CDR3 is TGTGCCAGTTGGACTAGCGGGAGCTACGAGCAGTACTTC. Translation gives CASWTSGSYEQYF.

The DNA for the CDR3 is TGTGCCACCAGCAGAGATCGGTCGAGGCTGGGGGCCACAGATACGCAGTATTTT. Its protein product is CATSRDRSRLGATDTQYF. The V call is TRBV15, the J call TRBJ2-3; possibly TRBD1 for D (6 bases). Germline loops: CDR1 LNHNV, CDR2 YYDKDF (reference sequence). Deletions cut 0 bases from V and 2 bases from J, with 18 bases between. The CDR3 totals 18 residues. Drawing the rest from reference TRBV15 and TRBJ2-3, the complete variable domain is DAMVIQNPRYQVTQFGKPVTLSCSQTLNHNVMYWYQQKSSQAPKLLFHYYDKDFNNEADTPDNFQSRRPNTSFCFLDIRSPGLGDTAMYLCATSRDRSRLGATDTQYFGPGTRLTVL.